This T cell receptor beta chain derives from a study of cytomegalovirus exposure and HLA in healthy donors. Findings of the study overall: In a later analysis, TCR association rates varied by HLA locus: DRB1 most, HLA-C fewest. Researchers reported that a few CMV-associated chains were confirmed in vitro as CMV antigen-specific. Reports described diagnosis of cytomegalovirus status by the classifier as highly specific and sensitive.

For this clone: Its antigen remains unidentified.

V shed 3 bases, J shed 2 bases, and the junction held 4 bases outside the gene matches. Germline V lookup: CDR1 SGHVS, CDR2 FQNEAQ. This CDR3 comprises 15 residues. Amplification used 60 Vbeta primers and 13 Jbeta primers. TCRdb keeps only in-frame clones here, not all; method: immunoSEQ multiplex PCR. This sample has about 200,000 clones; about 81% occur once, and the top ten carry approximately 1.8%. These donors, healthy bone marrow donors, were studied. The sequencing sample was made of PBMCs. The TCR originated in a man between 18 and 35 years old in good health and CMV-seronegative. This rearrangement joins TRBV7-8 to TRBJ2-1, with 7 bases identical to TRBD2. CDR3 nucleotide sequence: TGTGCCAGCAGCTTCCCCAGCGGGACCTACAATGAGCAGTTCTTC. It yields the protein CASSFPSGTYNEQFF.